The T cell receptor beta chain under discussion was sequenced for a study of human T cells and chemical hapten exposure. On the study more broadly: Donors were sensitized with 2% DPC on the upper inner arm.

Trimming removed 4 bases at V and 0 bases at J, with 11 bases between. The CDR3 is 15 residues long. Germline-derived CDR1 and CDR2 are SGHRS and YFSETQ. TCRdb redid the calling of the RACE reads with MiXCR, one entry per CDR3 protein. The table has under 450,000 distinct CDR3 sequences, about 6% seen once; the top ten hold about 5.6%. The sample's time point: patch test 2, 6 weeks after DPC sensitization. As to treatment: therapeutic diphenylcyclopropenone sensitization with weekly scalp DPC. In this sample, this clonotype turned up many times. V usage is TRBV5-1 and J usage is TRBJ1-3, with D unresolved. This TCR came from a woman aged 18-29 years with alopecia areata. Some clones in this sample may be carry-over from other donors' samples. The specimen comprised whole blood, sampled in connection with sensitization to the hapten diphenylcyclopropenone (DPC). Here the CDR3 DNA reads TGCGCCAGCAGCCCTACAGTGTTCTCTGGAAACACCATATATTTT. Translated, it gives CASSPTVFSGNTIYF.